The TCR beta chain under discussion was sequenced for a study of T cell responses to AZD1222 COVID-19 vaccine. Measured with immunoSEQ multiplex PCR; TCRdb has only the in-frame clones, and not every one. The table shows 100,000 to 150,000 clones, with just over 90% occurring only once. The sequenced sample was peripheral blood, obtained on day 0 of AZD1222 vaccination. This TCR derives from an adult in good health.

In DNA, the CDR3 is TGTGCCAGCAGTTTAGGTACTGAAGCTTTCTTT. Protein product: CASSLGTEAFF. The chain carries TRBV12-3 or TRBV12-4 and TRBJ1-1; no definite D call. V lost 1 base, J lost 5 bases, and 2 bases lay in between. CDR3 size: 11 residues.